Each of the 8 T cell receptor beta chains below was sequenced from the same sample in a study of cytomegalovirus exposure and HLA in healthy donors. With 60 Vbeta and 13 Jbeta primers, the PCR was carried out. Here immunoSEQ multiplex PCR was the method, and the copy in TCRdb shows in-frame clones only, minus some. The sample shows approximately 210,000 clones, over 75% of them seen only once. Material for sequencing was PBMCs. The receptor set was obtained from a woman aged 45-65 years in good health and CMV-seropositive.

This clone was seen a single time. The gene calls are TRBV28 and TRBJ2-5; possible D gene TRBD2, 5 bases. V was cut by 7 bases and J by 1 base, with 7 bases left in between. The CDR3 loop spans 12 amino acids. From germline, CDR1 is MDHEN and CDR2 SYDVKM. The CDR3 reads CASTRGQETQYF. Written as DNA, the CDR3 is TGTGCCAGCACTCGGGGCCAAGAGACCCAGTACTTC.

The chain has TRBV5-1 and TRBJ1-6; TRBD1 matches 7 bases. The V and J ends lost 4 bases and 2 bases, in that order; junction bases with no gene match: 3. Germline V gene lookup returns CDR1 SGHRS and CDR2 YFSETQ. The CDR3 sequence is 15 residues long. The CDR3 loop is CASSLGTAYNSPLHF. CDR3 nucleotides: TGCGCCAGCAGCCTAGGGACAGCCTATAATTCACCCCTCCACTTT.

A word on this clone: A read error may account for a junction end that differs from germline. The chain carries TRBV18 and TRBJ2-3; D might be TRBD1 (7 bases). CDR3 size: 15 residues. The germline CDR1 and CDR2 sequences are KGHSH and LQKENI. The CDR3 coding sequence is TGTGCCAGCTCACCGCGGGACAGAATCACATATACGCAGTATTTT. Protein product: CASSPRDRITYTQYF.

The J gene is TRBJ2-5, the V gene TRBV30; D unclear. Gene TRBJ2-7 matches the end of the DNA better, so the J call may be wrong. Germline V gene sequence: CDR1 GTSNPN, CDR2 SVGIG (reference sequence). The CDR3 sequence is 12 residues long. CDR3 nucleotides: TGTGCCTGGAGTGTATTCGATAACGAGCAGTACTTC. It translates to CAWSVFDNEQYF.

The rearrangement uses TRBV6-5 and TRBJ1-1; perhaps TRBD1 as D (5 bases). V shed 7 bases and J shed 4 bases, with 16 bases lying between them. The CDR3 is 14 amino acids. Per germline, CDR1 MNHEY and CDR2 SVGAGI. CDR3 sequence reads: CASTAGGTGTEAFF. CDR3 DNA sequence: TGTGCCAGCACCGCGGGGGGTACCGGCACTGAAGCTTTCTTT.

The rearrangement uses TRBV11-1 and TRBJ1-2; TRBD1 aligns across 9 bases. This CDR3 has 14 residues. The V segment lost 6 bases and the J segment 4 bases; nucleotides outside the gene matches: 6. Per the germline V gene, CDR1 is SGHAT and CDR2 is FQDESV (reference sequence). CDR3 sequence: CASRPGQGTYGYTF. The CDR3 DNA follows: TGTGCCAGCAGACCGGGACAGGGTACCTATGGCTACACCTTC. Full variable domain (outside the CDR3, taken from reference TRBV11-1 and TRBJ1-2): EAEVAQSPRYKITEKSQAVAFWCDPISGHATLYWYRQILGQGPELLVQFQDESVVDDSQLPKDRFSAERLKGVDSTLKIQPAELGDSAMYLCASRPGQGTYGYTFGSGTRLTVV.

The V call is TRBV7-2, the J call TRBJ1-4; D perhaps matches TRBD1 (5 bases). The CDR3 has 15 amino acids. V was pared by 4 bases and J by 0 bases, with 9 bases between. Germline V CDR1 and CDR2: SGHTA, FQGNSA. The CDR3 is CASSSRRATNEKLFF. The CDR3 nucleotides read TGTGCCAGCAGCTCCCGCAGGGCAACTAATGAAAAACTGTTTTTT.

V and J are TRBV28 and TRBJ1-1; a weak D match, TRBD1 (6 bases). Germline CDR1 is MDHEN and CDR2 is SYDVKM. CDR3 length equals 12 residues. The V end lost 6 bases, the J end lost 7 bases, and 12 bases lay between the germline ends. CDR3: CASRGGWSEAFF. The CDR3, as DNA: TGTGCCAGCAGAGGGGGATGGAGTGAAGCTTTCTTT.